In its sample, the clone carrying this T cell receptor beta chain was seen once. Assay used: immunoSEQ multiplex PCR; TCRdb lists only in-frame clones, some missing. The repertoire holds tens of thousands of clones, around 92% seen once, with less than 2.5% in the top ten. This sample is part of a study of blood T cell repertoires in COVID-19. Across the study: COVID-19 samples from acute and convalescent phases originated in the United States, Italy and Spain. PBMCs, B-cell-depleted T cells, or T cells provided the cDNA or gDNA that made up the material.

Trimming removed 4 bases at V and 0 bases at J, with 22 bases between. CDR3 length: 18 residues. Sample: peripheral blood. This receptor was identified in a human donor in a cohort sampled during active COVID-19. V gene TRBV5-3 combines with J gene TRBJ1-1; D gene unclear. TRBV5-3 is an ORF; its function is uncertain. Here the CDR3 DNA reads TGTGCCAGAAGCATGGCGGCGATATTTGGACTGTTGAACACTGAAGCTTTCTTT. It yields the protein CARSMAAIFGLLNTEAFF.